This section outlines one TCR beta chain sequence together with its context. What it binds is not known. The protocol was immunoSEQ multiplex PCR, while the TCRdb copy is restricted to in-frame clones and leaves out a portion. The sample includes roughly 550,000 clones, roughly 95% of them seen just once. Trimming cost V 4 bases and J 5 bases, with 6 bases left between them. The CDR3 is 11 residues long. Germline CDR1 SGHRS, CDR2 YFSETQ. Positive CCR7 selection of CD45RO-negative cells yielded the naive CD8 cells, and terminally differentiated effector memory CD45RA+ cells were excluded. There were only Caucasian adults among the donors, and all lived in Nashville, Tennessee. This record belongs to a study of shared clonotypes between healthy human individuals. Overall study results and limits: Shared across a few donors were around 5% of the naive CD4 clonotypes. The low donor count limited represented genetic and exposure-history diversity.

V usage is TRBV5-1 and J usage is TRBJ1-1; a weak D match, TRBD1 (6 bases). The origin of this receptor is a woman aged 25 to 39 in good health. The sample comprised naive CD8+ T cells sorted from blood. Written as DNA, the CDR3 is TGCGCCAGCAGCAGGGGGACTGAAGCTTTCTTT. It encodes CASSRGTEAFF.